The next 23 T cell receptor beta chains were all read from a single sample in a study of identifying expanded T cells in peripheral blood (dated by TCRdb to 2018 to 2020). Libraries were constructed by the immunoSEQ multiplex PCR assay. In TCRdb, the immuneACCESS table is reduced to in-frame sequences with V and J assigned. These tables do not hold every clone; where another copy was compared, an unresolved V gene accounts for under half, and the others remain unexplained. This sample lists over 75,000 clones; about 91% were detected once. Over 3% of the sample belongs to the ten largest clones. Sequenced input: blood. The receptors here all came from a person aged 18-70 years in good health.

This rearrangement joins TRBV11-2 to TRBJ2-7; D might be TRBD1 or TRBD2, each matching 5 bases. CDR1 is SGHAT, CDR2 FQNNGV, per germline. CDR3 length: 14 residues. V lost 4 bases and J lost 2, with 12 bases in between. The CDR3 protein is CASSWGSRAYEQYF. The CDR3 DNA reads as TGTGCCAGCAGCTGGGGGTCTCGGGCCTACGAGCAGTACTTC.

This chain's CDR3 is CASSLDGWLAGAYEQYF. As DNA, the CDR3 is TGTGCCAGCAGCTTGGATGGTTGGCTAGCGGGAGCCTACGAGCAGTACTTC. V usage is TRBV5-4 and J usage is TRBJ2-7; 10 bases line up with TRBD2. Germline-derived CDR1 and CDR2 are SGHNT and YYREEE (reference sequence). The V and J ends lost 0 bases and 2 bases, in that order; junction bases with no gene match: 8. The CDR3 extends over 17 amino acids. Filled out from reference TRBV5-4 and TRBJ2-7, the complete variable domain reads ETGVTQSPTHLIKTRGQQVTLRCSSQSGHNTVSWYQQALGQGPQFIFQYYREEENGRGNFPPRFSGLQFPNYSSELNVNALELDDSALYLCASSLDGWLAGAYEQYFGPGTRLTVT.

The genes are TRBV7-2 and TRBJ2-7; tentatively, D is TRBD2 (6 bases). The germline V gene has CDR1 SGHTA and CDR2 FQGNSA. This CDR3 has 15 residues. Trimming left V 2 bases short and J 3 bases short, with 14 bases between. The CDR3 sequence is CASSLTSGGNYEQYF. CDR3 bases: TGTGCCAGCAGCTTAACGAGCGGAGGGAACTACGAGCAGTACTTC.

The chain has TRBV18 and TRBJ2-7; D gene unclear. Between the trimmed V and J ends, which lost 6 bases and 6 bases, there was a span of 12 bases. Germline values: CDR1 KGHSH, CDR2 LQKENI. The CDR3 spans 12 residues. The DNA for the CDR3 is TGTGCCAGCTCTTACGGAAGTGGCGAGCAGTACTTC. This sequence encodes CASSYGSGEQYF.

The gene calls are TRBV19 and TRBJ1-5; 7 bases match TRBD1. V was pared by 2 bases and J by 5 bases, with 12 bases of the junction left unmatched. This CDR3 region has 17 residues. The germline CDR1 and CDR2 sequences are LNHDA and SQIVND (reference sequence). CDR3 region: CASSIRGDRAKDQPQHF. CDR3 nucleotides: TGTGCCAGTAGTATACGGGGCGACAGGGCGAAGGATCAGCCCCAGCATTTT.

J is TRBJ1-1 and V is TRBV19, with a tentative D call TRBD1 (5 bases). Germline V gene sequence: CDR1 LNHDA, CDR2 SQIVND (reference sequence). The CDR3 runs to 14 residues. V was pared by 7 bases and J by 4 bases, with 16 bases between. The CDR3 is CASTAQGLFTEAFF. CDR3 in DNA: TGTGCCAGTACCGCCCAGGGTTTATTCACTGAAGCTTTCTTT.

The V call is TRBV25-1, the J call TRBJ2-2, with D perhaps being TRBD1 or TRBD2 (6 bases each). CDR1 MGHDK and CDR2 SYGVNS come from the germline V gene. This CDR3 has 14 amino acids. CDR3 nucleotides: TGTGCATCGAGGGGGGAAATGGGCACCGGGGAGCTGTTTTTT. Its translation is CASRGEMGTGELFF.

This clone came up once. The rearrangement joins TRBV5-6 to TRBJ1-4, with no clear D. CDR3 size: 13 residues. Per the germline V gene, CDR1 is SGHDT and CDR2 is YYEEEE. Trimming removed 3 bases from V and 8 bases from J, with 11 bases in between. Here the CDR3 DNA reads TGTGCCAGCAGCTCCGTCATAGGCGAAAAACTGTTTTTT. This translates into CASSSVIGEKLFF.

The chain links TRBV7-2 to TRBJ2-7; 7 positions agree with TRBD1. This CDR3 has 15 residues. The germline gives CDR1 SGHTA, CDR2 FQGNSA. V was clipped by 6 bases and J by 0 bases; unmatched bases: 8. The CDR3: CASSSQGVFSYEQYF. DNA of the CDR3: TGTGCCAGCAGTTCGCAGGGGGTCTTCTCCTACGAGCAGTACTTC.

The genes are TRBV2 and TRBJ1-3, with TRBD1 matching 7 bases. J gave up 2 bases and V 5 bases, and 9 bases lay outside the gene matches. CDR1 SNHLY and CDR2 FYNNEI come from the germline V gene. The length of the CDR3 is 16 residues. The CDR3 is CASSFITGAAGNTIYF. DNA for the CDR3: TGTGCCAGCAGTTTTATAACAGGGGCCGCTGGAAACACCATATATTTT.

The V call is TRBV9, the J call TRBJ1-4; unclear D gene. CDR3 length: 14 residues. The germline gives CDR1 SGDLS, CDR2 YYNGEE. The V end was cut by 4 bases, the J end by 0 bases, with 7 bases between. CDR3 DNA: TGTGCCAGCAGCTACCAGTCAACTAATGAAAAACTGTTTTTT. This codes for CASSYQSTNEKLFF.

V and J are TRBV28 and TRBJ2-7; D gene unclear. V was shortened by 8 bases and J by 1 base, with 9 bases between the two germline ends. The CDR3 has 12 residues. Germline CDR1 and CDR2: MDHEN and SYDVKM. The CDR3 loop reads CASVKGSYEQYF. The CDR3, as DNA: TGTGCCAGCGTTAAAGGTTCCTACGAGCAGTACTTC.

The genes are TRBV5-1 and TRBJ2-6, with D maybe TRBD2 (5 bases). The CDR3 has 17 amino acids. Germline assignment: CDR1 SGHRS and CDR2 YFSETQ. With 5 bases removed from V and 0 bases from J, the gap between germline ends came to 15 bases. The CDR3: CASRKTDGDSGANVLTF. Here the CDR3 DNA reads TGCGCCAGCAGGAAAACTGACGGGGACTCTGGGGCCAACGTCCTGACTTTC.

This clone was seen only a few times. V usage is TRBV28 and J usage is TRBJ1-5, with 7 bases identical to TRBD1. In germline, CDR1 is MDHEN, CDR2 SYDVKM. Trimming removed 3 bases from V and 7 bases from J; junction bases left unmatched: 6. The CDR3 spans 14 residues. The CDR3 spells CASSFDRERQPQHF. The CDR3 coding sequence is TGTGCCAGCAGTTTCGACAGGGAGAGGCAGCCCCAGCATTTT.

The chain recombines TRBV29-1 with TRBJ2-7, with D possibly being TRBD1 (7 bases). The V and J ends lost 2 bases and 0 bases respectively, with 14 bases between them. The germline V gene has CDR1 SQVTM and CDR2 ANQGSEA. The CDR3 runs to 15 residues. CDR3 sequence (DNA): TGCAGCGTTGAATTTGCGGGACAGCCCTCCTACGAGCAGTACTTC. Residues: CSVEFAGQPSYEQYF.

The V and J genes are TRBV28 and TRBJ2-7, with D perhaps matching TRBD1 (5 bases). Germline V gives CDR1 MDHEN, CDR2 SYDVKM. V shed 5 bases and J shed 7 bases, with 18 bases lying between them. The CDR3 is made up of 14 amino acids. The CDR3 region has the DNA TGTGCCAGCAGTACCCGACAGACCCTGGGGGAGCAGTACTTC. It codes for CASSTRQTLGEQYF.

The chain recombines TRBV4-2 with TRBJ2-5; D is perhaps TRBD1 or TRBD2 (5 bases each). Germline CDR1 and CDR2: LGHNA and YNFKEQ. V gave up 5 bases and J gave up 4 bases, with 14 bases separating them. The CDR3 consists of 14 residues. CDR3 DNA: TGTGCCAGCAGCTTGGGGACCGGTCCAGAGACCCAGTACTTC. Its protein is CASSLGTGPETQYF.

The chain uses TRBV5-1 and TRBJ2-2; no clear D gene. The CDR3 is 15 residues long. Between the trimmed V and J ends, which lost 0 bases and 0 bases, there was a span of 6 bases. Germline V gene lookup returns CDR1 SGHRS and CDR2 YFSETQ. CDR3 sequence: CASSLGFANTGELFF. Written as DNA, the CDR3 is TGCGCCAGCAGCTTGGGATTCGCGAACACCGGGGAGCTGTTTTTT. Full variable domain (rest looked up from reference TRBV5-1 and TRBJ2-2): KAGVTQTPRYLIKTRGQQVTLSCSPISGHRSVSWYQQTPGQGLQFLFEYFSETQRNKGNFPGRFSGRQFSNSRSEMNVSTLELGDSALYLCASSLGFANTGELFFGEGSRLTVL.

This clone was picked up one time. V is TRBV6-1 and J is TRBJ2-7, with TRBD2 identical over 9 bases. J gave up 2 bases and V 4 bases, and 12 bases lay outside the gene matches. CDR3 length: 17 amino acids. From germline, CDR1 is MNHNS and CDR2 SASEGT. The CDR3 nucleotides read TGTGCCAGCAGTGTGCTAACCTTAGCGGGGGCCACCTACGAGCAGTACTTC. As protein: CASSVLTLAGATYEQYF.

The chain uses TRBV6-5 and TRBJ1-1, with a possible D match to TRBD1 (5 bases). Per germline, CDR1 MNHEY and CDR2 SVGAGI. With 0 bases removed from V and 4 bases from J, the gap between germline ends came to 9 bases. The CDR3 sequence is 14 residues long. For the CDR3, the DNA is TGTGCCAGCAGTTACTCGTCCAGGGCCACTGAAGCTTTCTTT. Translating it yields CASSYSSRATEAFF.

As to this clone: The same CDR3 can be traced to other DNA sequences in this sample. The rearrangement uses TRBV7-6 and TRBJ1-2, with D possibly being TRBD1 (6 bases). The CDR3 is 12 amino acids. V was clipped by 3 bases and J by 8 bases, with 10 bases between them. Germline assignment: CDR1 SGHVS and CDR2 FNYEAQ. The CDR3 DNA follows: TGTGCCAGCAGCTTTAACAGGGACGGCTACACCTTC. Amino acids: CASSFNRDGYTF.

The chain is built from TRBV29-1 and TRBJ1-2; 7 bases are shared with TRBD1. The trim removed 5 bases at V and 5 bases at J, leaving 11 bases unmatched. The CDR3 is made up of 14 amino acids. Germline CDR1 and CDR2: SQVTM and ANQGSEA. The DNA for the CDR3 is TGCAGCGTTTCACCGGCAGGGGGAAGTTATGGCTACACCTTC. This codes for CSVSPAGGSYGYTF.

This clone was picked up one time. The rearrangement uses TRBV21-1 and TRBJ1-5; the table assigns TRBD1, which was not confirmed against the DNA. TRBV21-1 is given as a pseudogene. This CDR3 has 16 amino acids. As DNA, the CDR3 is TGTGCCAGCAGCAACCCGGGACAGGGGGCCCGGCAGCCCCAGCATTTT. Protein sequence: CASSNPGQGARQPQHF.